The clone carrying this T cell receptor beta chain occurred once. These data belong to a study of shared clonotypes between healthy human individuals. For the study at large: Donors had three CD4 naive, three CD4 memory, two CD8 naive and one CD8 memory plate apiece.

Per the authors' pipeline: Because ImmunoSEQ provided only junction sequences with no quality scores, the filtering differed. Clones were read by immunoSEQ multiplex PCR, and TCRdb kept only the in-frame ones, dropping some. V and J calls and clone size come straight from that table; D and trimming were deduced from the DNA. Here the sample spans approximately 110,000 clones, about 66% being singletons. This CDR3 contains 13 residues. Between the trimmed V and J ends, which lost 0 bases and 2 bases, there was a span of 5 bases. From germline, CDR1 is LNHDA and CDR2 SQIVND (reference sequence). Donors were Caucasian adults residing in Nashville, Tennessee, USA.

This rearrangement joins TRBV19 to TRBJ2-7; D unresolved. Material for sequencing was memory CD8+ T cells sorted from blood. Subset noted: CD45RO+ cells pooled with CCR7-negative TemRA cells. The receptor comes from a woman aged 25 to 39 in good health. The CDR3, as DNA: TGTGCCAGTAGTATAGATCCGGCCTACGAGCAGTACTTC. Amino acids: CASSIDPAYEQYF.